A selection of T cell receptor beta chains follows, all from one sample in a study of beta chain features in type 1 diabetes. Assay used: immunoSEQ multiplex PCR; TCRdb lists only in-frame clones, some missing. The sample carries hundreds of thousands of clones, over 12% recorded once. Material: naive CD4+ T cells from blood. These receptors were taken from a man aged 18 to 30 with type 1 diabetes. Both conserved end residues are part of each CDR3. The order of the fields is J gene, V gene, CDR3 protein.

j_call: TRBJ2-1; v_call: TRBV29-1; cdr3_aa: CSVEMGLAGGGEQFF
j_call: TRBJ2-7; v_call: TRBV30; cdr3_aa: CASNYRGSYEQYF
j_call: TRBJ2-5; v_call: TRBV6-6; cdr3_aa: CASSYRLGKETQYF
j_call: TRBJ2-3; v_call: TRBV2; cdr3_aa: CANARDRATDTQYF
j_call: TRBJ1-5; v_call: TRBV7-8; cdr3_aa: CASSETRGAQPQHF
j_call: TRBJ2-3; v_call: TRBV29-1; cdr3_aa: CSVEADSGTENTDTQYF
j_call: TRBJ2-7; v_call: TRBV2; cdr3_aa: CASSGGGSYEQYF
j_call: TRBJ2-3; v_call: TRBV5-4; cdr3_aa: CASSLAAGGRADTQYF
j_call: TRBJ2-1; v_call: TRBV6-6; cdr3_aa: CASSYSTGVSYNEQFF
j_call: TRBJ1-2; v_call: TRBV7-9; cdr3_aa: CASSPPAHGYTF
j_call: TRBJ2-7; v_call: TRBV6-5; cdr3_aa: CASSSTSGGPYEQYF
j_call: TRBJ2-7; v_call: TRBV29-1; cdr3_aa: CSVEEYPGSYEQYF
j_call: TRBJ1-2; v_call: TRBV27; cdr3_aa: CASSRGGGHWRGYTF
j_call: TRBJ2-7; v_call: TRBV18; cdr3_aa: CASSPVSGQTYEQYF
j_call: TRBJ2-5; v_call: TRBV5-1; cdr3_aa: CASSLGQGTGAQYF
j_call: TRBJ1-1; v_call: TRBV7-9; cdr3_aa: CASSLVGEGTEAFF
j_call: TRBJ1-2; v_call: TRBV21-1; cdr3_aa: CATQGCGYLYGYTF
j_call: TRBJ1-2; v_call: TRBV15; cdr3_aa: CATSRTMIGYTF
j_call: TRBJ2-2; v_call: TRBV7-2; cdr3_aa: CASSSTGNVGTGELFF
j_call: TRBJ2-3; v_call: TRBV9; cdr3_aa: CASSVISTDTQYF
j_call: TRBJ2-5; v_call: TRBV7-8; cdr3_aa: CASSLRRTALETQYF
j_call: TRBJ2-6; v_call: TRBV7-9; cdr3_aa: CASSFPLSGANVLTF
j_call: TRBJ2-1; v_call: TRBV6-6; cdr3_aa: CASSGLLGRNEQFF
j_call: TRBJ2-1; v_call: TRBV2; cdr3_aa: CASTLAGFDPSNEQFF
j_call: TRBJ2-7; v_call: TRBV30; cdr3_aa: CARPLAGLPSYEQYF
j_call: TRBJ1-4; v_call: TRBV6-6; cdr3_aa: CASTHHRGTNEKLFF
j_call: TRBJ2-7; v_call: TRBV5-1; cdr3_aa: CASSLKTGASYEQYF
j_call: TRBJ2-2; v_call: TRBV5-1; cdr3_aa: CASSLNSVQDGELFF
j_call: TRBJ2-7; v_call: TRBV5-6; cdr3_aa: CASSLSPRRGYEQYF
j_call: TRBJ1-2; v_call: TRBV30; cdr3_aa: CAWFGQVNYGYTF
j_call: TRBJ2-5; v_call: TRBV5-1; cdr3_aa: CASSLVGGLGETQYF